The present T cell receptor beta chain was sequenced within a study of shared clonotypes between healthy human individuals. Points from the study as a whole: Sharing of clonotypes among donors was expected to vary with sequencing depth. Though the depth was large, rarefaction showed that sorted-subset sequencing was incomplete.

At a deep level, the assay was run. The method was immunoSEQ multiplex PCR; TCRdb's version includes in-frame clones alone and lacks a portion of them. The data hold roughly 2.1 million clones, with roughly 91% observed a single time. Naive CD8 isolation took CD45RO-negative cells positively selected for CCR7 and excluded terminally differentiated effector memory CD45RA+ cells. Healthy and HIV-negative, the adult donors had no recent acute infections or vaccinations. CDR1 is SEHNR, CDR2 FQNEAQ, per germline (reference sequence). The CDR3 is made up of 15 amino acids. V was trimmed by 5 bases and J by 0 bases, leaving 13 bases between them. This clone was detected only once. The antigen is unknown.

This TCR was sampled from a man aged 18-30 years in good health. Some clones in this sample may be carry-over from other donors' samples. The sequenced sample consisted of naive CD8+ T cells from PBMCs. V gene TRBV7-9 combines with J gene TRBJ1-1; a possible D gene is TRBD1 (5 bases). CDR3 nucleotide sequence: TGTGCCAGCAGCCCGGACACAGGAATGAACACTGAAGCTTTCTTT. Its protein product is CASSPDTGMNTEAFF.